The rows below give T cell receptor beta chains drawn from one sample of a study of brain metastases from non-small cell lung cancer. Profiling relied on immunoSEQ multiplex PCR, and the TCRdb table lists in-frame clones only, not all of them. The sample records about 4,300 clones, roughly four fifths being singletons. Sequencing input: primary lung tumor tissue. The receptors stem from a donor aged 40 or older with non-small cell lung cancer. The CDR3 runs from the conserved cysteine through the conserved F or W. D genes are given only for firm matches. Part of the rows lack a size; the others show once, few, many or a class for expanded clones.

cdr3_length	d_call	clone_size	j_call	v_call	cdr3_nt	cdr3_aa
16	.	.	TRBJ2-1	TRBV3-1/TRBV3-2	TGTGCCAGCAGCCAAGCCGGCGCACAGGCCTACAATGAGCAGTTCTTC	CASSQAGAQAYNEQFF
13	TRBD1	.	TRBJ2-2	TRBV6-2/TRBV6-3	TGTGCCAGCAGCAGACAGGGTAGCCGGGAGCTGTTTTTT	CASSRQGSRELFF
15	.	.	TRBJ2-5	TRBV7-2	TGTGCCAGCAGCTCTCAGACCCCGTTACCGGAGACCCAGTACTTC	CASSSQTPLPETQYF
15	.	.	TRBJ1-1	TRBV7-2	TGTGCCAGCAGCTTAGCCCCGGGACGGAACACTGAAGCTTTCTTT	CASSLAPGRNTEAFF
15	TRBD1	.	TRBJ2-5	TRBV7-2	TGTGCCAGCAGCTTCTACAGGGGGCAGGGAGAGACCCAGTACTTC	CASSFYRGQGETQYF
13	.	once	TRBJ1-1	TRBV6-2/TRBV6-3	TGTGCCAGCAGCCTCCCAAGGGACACTGAAGCTTTCTTT	CASSLPRDTEAFF
13	.	.	TRBJ1-2	TRBV5-1	TGCGCCAGCAGATCCGGGGAAGCCCATGGCTACACCTTC	CASRSGEAHGYTF
15	.	.	TRBJ1-5	TRBV6-5	TGTGCCAGCAGTCCTAGTGCCGGGCTCAATCAGCCCCAGCATTTT	CASSPSAGLNQPQHF
16	TRBD2	.	TRBJ2-1	TRBV6-4	TGTGCCAGCAGTGACGGAGCGGGGGGGGAGGTTAATGAGCAGTTCTTC	CASSDGAGGEVNEQFF
14	.	few	TRBJ2-2	TRBV7-3	TGTGCCAGCAGCTTAGGCAGGAACACCGGGGAGCTGTTTTTT	CASSLGRNTGELFF
14	.	.	TRBJ2-2	TRBV9	TGTGCCAGCAGCGTACGACTAAACACCGGGGAGCTGTTTTTT	CASSVRLNTGELFF
17	TRBD2	few	TRBJ2-1	TRBV4-3	TGCGCCAGCAGCCAAGATCCCACCAGCGGGGGGTGGAATGAGCAGTTCTTC	CASSQDPTSGGWNEQFF
12	.	.	TRBJ1-5	TRBV6-2/TRBV6-3	TGTGCCAGCAGCCGTCCCGGGCAGCCCCAGCATTTT	CASSRPGQPQHF
15	TRBD1	.	TRBJ1-1	TRBV5-6	TGTGCCAGCAGCTCTTTGACAGGGGGTAAGACTGAAGCTTTCTTT	CASSSLTGGKTEAFF
13	.	.	TRBJ2-3	TRBV30	TGTGCCTGGGGAGGAGAGGTTTCAGATACGCAGTATTTT	CAWGGEVSDTQYF
17	.	.	TRBJ1-4	TRBV5-5	TGTGCCAGCAGCTTGGAGTTTGTAGGGGTCGGGGGTGAAAAACTGTTTTTT	CASSLEFVGVGGEKLFF
13	.	.	TRBJ1-2	TRBV12-3/TRBV12-4	TGTGCCAGCAGTTTAGGGTTTACCTATGGCTACACCTTC	CASSLGFTYGYTF
14	.	.	TRBJ2-3	TRBV5-6	TGTGCCAGCAGCTTGAAGTACGAGGGAGATACGCAGTATTTT	CASSLKYEGDTQYF
15	.	.	TRBJ2-5	TRBV7-2	TGTGCCAGCAGCTTAGTCTGGGGGGGCGGAGAGACCCAGTACTTC	CASSLVWGGGETQYF
15	.	.	TRBJ2-6	TRBV6-2/TRBV6-3	TGTGCCAGCAGTTTACAGGGCACTGGGGCCAACGTCCTGACTTTC	CASSLQGTGANVLTF
13	.	few	TRBJ1-2	TRBV6-1	TGTGCCAGCAGTGAAGAGGGGAGCTATGGCTACACCTTC	CASSEEGSYGYTF
12	TRBD1	.	TRBJ1-1	TRBV19	TGTGCCAATAGATACAGGGGAACTGAAGCTTTCTTT	CANRYRGTEAFF
14	.	.	TRBJ2-1	TRBV7-3	TGTGCCAGCAGCTTAAACCTAATGAGCAATGAGCAGTTCTTC	CASSLNLMSNEQFF
14	.	.	TRBJ1-3	TRBV7-3	TGTGCCAGCAGCCTTTCGAACTCTGGAAACACCATATATTTT	CASSLSNSGNTIYF
15	.	.	TRBJ2-2	TRBV6-5	TGTGCCAGCTTTACCTCCCAGGGGATCACCGGGGAGCTGTTTTTT	CASFTSQGITGELFF
12	.	.	TRBJ1-2	TRBV30	TGTGCCTGGAGTGCCCCTCACCCAGGCTACACCTTC	CAWSAPHPGYTF
12	.	.	TRBJ2-2	TRBV6-6	TGTGCCAGCAGTTACCAAACCGGGGAGCTGTTTTTT	CASSYQTGELFF
12	.	.	TRBJ1-1	TRBV12-3/TRBV12-4	TGTGCCAGCAGCTTAGGCGGGAATCAAGCTTTCTTT	CASSLGGNQAFF
16	TRBD2	.	TRBJ2-1	TRBV6-2/TRBV6-3	TGTGCCAGCAGCACCCTCGGACTAGGTTCCTACAATGAGCAGTTCTTC	CASSTLGLGSYNEQFF
15	.	.	TRBJ2-1	TRBV2	TGTGCCAGCACTCCTGGGTTAACTACGGGGAATGAGCAGTTCTTC	CASTPGLTTGNEQFF
12	TRBD1	.	TRBJ1-1	TRBV5-1	TGCGCCAGCAGCTACCAGGGGGGTAAGGCTTTCTTT	CASSYQGGKAFF